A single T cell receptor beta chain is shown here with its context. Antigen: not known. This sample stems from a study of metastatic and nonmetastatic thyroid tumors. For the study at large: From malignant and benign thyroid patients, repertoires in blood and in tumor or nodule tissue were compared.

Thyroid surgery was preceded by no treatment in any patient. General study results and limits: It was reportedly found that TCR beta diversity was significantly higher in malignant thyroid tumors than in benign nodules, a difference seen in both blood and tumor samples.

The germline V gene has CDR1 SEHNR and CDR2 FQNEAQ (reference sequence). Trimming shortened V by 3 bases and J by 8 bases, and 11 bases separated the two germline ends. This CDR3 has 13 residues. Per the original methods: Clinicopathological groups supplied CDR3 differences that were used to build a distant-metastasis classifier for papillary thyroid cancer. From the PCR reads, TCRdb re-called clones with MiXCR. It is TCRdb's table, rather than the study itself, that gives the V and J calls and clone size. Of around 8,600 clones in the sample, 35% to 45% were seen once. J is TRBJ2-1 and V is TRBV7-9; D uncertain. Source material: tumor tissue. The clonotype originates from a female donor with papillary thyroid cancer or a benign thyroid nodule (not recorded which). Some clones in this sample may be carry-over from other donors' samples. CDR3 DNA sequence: TGTGCCAGCAGCTTGGTCGTCCTCGATGAGCAGTTCTTC. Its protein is CASSLVVLDEQFF. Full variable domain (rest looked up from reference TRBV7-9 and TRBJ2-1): DTGVSQNPRHKITKRGQNVTFRCDPISEHNRLYWYRQTLGQGPEFLTYFQNEAQLEKSRLLSDRFSAERPKGSFSTLEIQRTEQGDSAMYLCASSLVVLDEQFFGPGTRLTVL.